Reported below is one T cell receptor (beta chain). Its target is unknown. TCR alpha and TCR beta cDNA libraries with sample barcodes and UMIs came from 5'RACE using constant-segment primers. TCRdb re-analysed the 5' RACE reads in MiXCR, keeping a single row per CDR3 protein. The data contain roughly 180,000 distinct CDR3 sequences, around a tenth of them singletons. This record belongs to a study of T-cell memory formation after mild COVID-19. Study-wide context: TCR clusters mostly belonged to single donors. Findings of the study overall: Pre-infection memory contained some responding clones, which suggested that cross-reactive memory had joined. CD4+ bias marked clones expanding day 15 to 37, unlike balanced contracting clones.

Germline CDR1 is SGHKS and CDR2 is YYEKEE (reference sequence). This CDR3 has 12 residues. Trimming took off 4 bases at V and 6 bases at J, with 8 bases between the two ends. The chain has TRBV5-5 and TRBJ1-5; D is ambiguous. The origin of this receptor is a man younger than 35 who had mild COVID-19 (a few samples of this study predate the infection). Cell type and time point are not known. Sequencing was carried out using PBMCs or a T cell subset sorted from them (not recorded which). The CDR3 loop is CASSGPGQPQHF. DNA for the CDR3: TGTGCCAGCAGCGGGCCAGGTCAGCCCCAGCATTTT.